The clone carrying this T cell receptor beta chain was seen more than once but under ten times. It may be a read error: a sequence one base away is much more abundant. These data originate in a study of regulatory T cells in long-lasting Graves disease. Germline V CDR1 and CDR2: SGHAT, FQNNGV. This CDR3 is built from 14 residues. Time point meaning: newly diagnosed GD, antithyroid drugs for less than 3 months. Generation of the TCR library employed RNA extracted from PBMCs. TCR beta libraries were built with iRepertoire HTBI primers and Arm-PCR of CDR3 regions. From the multiplex PCR reads, TCRdb called clonotypes with MiXCR, one entry per CDR3 protein. This sample carries 200,000 to 250,000 distinct CDR3 sequences, less than 20% of them seen once, and the ten largest clones take 10% to 15%. These data also formed part of another study, on T cells in Graves' hyperthyroidism and ophthalmopathy.

This clonotype was sampled from a woman aged 25 to 39 with Graves disease. The chain couples TRBV11-2 to TRBJ2-1; D is undetermined. Here the sequenced sample was peripheral blood mononuclear cells (PBMCs), taken at new diagnosis, from a patient treated with antithyroid drugs. CDR3 sequence: CASSLVIRANGQFF. CDR3 DNA sequence: TGTGCCAGCAGCTTAGTAATTCGGGCCAATGGGCAGTTCTTC. Full variable domain (missing parts from reference TRBV11-2 and TRBJ2-1): EAGVAQSPRYKIIEKRQSVAFWCNPISGHATLYWYQQILGQGPKLLIQFQNNGVVDDSQLPKDRFSAERLKGVDSTLKIQPAKLEDSAVYLCASSLVIRANGQFFGPGTRLTVL.